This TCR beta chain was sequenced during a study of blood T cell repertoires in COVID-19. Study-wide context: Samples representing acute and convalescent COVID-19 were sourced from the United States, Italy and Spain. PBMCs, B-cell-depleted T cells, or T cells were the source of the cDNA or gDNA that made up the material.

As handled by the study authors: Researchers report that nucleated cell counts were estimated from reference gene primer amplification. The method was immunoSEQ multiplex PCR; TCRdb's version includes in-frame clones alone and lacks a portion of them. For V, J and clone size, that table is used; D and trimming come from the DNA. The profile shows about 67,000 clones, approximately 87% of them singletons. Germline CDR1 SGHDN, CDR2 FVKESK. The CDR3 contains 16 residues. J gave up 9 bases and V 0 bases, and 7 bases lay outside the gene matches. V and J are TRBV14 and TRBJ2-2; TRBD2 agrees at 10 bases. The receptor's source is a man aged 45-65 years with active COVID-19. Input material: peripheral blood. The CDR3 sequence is CASSQDSSGRFRELFF. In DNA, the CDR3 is TGTGCCAGCAGCCAAGATTCTAGCGGGAGATTCCGGGAGCTGTTTTTT.